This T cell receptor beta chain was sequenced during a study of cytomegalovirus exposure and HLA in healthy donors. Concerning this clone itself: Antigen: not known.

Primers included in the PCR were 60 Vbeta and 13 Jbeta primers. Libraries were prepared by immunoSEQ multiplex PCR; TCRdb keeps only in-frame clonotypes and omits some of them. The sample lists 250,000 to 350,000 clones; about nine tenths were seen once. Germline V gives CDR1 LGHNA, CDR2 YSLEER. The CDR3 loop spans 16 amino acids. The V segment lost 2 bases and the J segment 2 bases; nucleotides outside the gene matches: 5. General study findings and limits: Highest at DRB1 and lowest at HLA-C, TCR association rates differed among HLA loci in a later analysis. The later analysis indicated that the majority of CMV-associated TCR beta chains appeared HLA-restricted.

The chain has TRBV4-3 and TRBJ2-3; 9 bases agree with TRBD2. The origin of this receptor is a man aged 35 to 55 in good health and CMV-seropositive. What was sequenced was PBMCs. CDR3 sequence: CASSQLAGAYTDTQYF. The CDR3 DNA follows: TGCGCCAGCAGCCAATTAGCGGGGGCGTACACAGATACGCAGTATTTT.